A single sample gave rise to the 11 T cell receptor beta chains below, sequenced in a study of blood T cell repertoires in COVID-19. The protocol was immunoSEQ multiplex PCR, while the TCRdb copy is restricted to in-frame clones and leaves out a portion. Among 100,000 to 150,000 clones listed, roughly 74% were seen once. Specimen: peripheral blood. Receptor source: a man aged 80 or over with COVID-19, enrolled during active disease.

This chain uses TRBV4-3 with TRBJ1-2, with D possibly matching TRBD1 (5 bases). V was cut by 0 bases and J by 1 base, with 9 bases left in between. The CDR3 is 15 amino acids. Germline-derived CDR1 and CDR2 are LGHNA and YSLEER. CDR3 sequence (DNA): TGCGCCAGCAGCCAAGATTGGGGGGATAACTATGGCTACACCTTC. It is translated as CASSQDWGDNYGYTF.

The gene calls are TRBV29-1 and TRBJ1-2; 9 nucleotides agree with TRBD1. The germline V gene has CDR1 SQVTM and CDR2 ANQGSEA. Trimming removed 7 bases from V and 4 bases from J; junction bases left unmatched: 10. The CDR3 extends over 14 amino acids. CDR3 sequence: CSAFEGQGLYGYTF. CDR3 DNA: TGCAGCGCCTTCGAGGGACAGGGCCTCTATGGCTACACCTTC.

This clone was counted between two and nine times. This chain joins TRBV7-9 and TRBJ1-2; no clear D. Germline CDR1 and CDR2: SEHNR and FQNEAQ (reference sequence). The CDR3 loop spans 14 amino acids. The germline V and J ends were trimmed by 1 base and 3 bases, with 9 bases remaining between them. As DNA, the CDR3 is TGTGCCAGCAGCTTAGAGCGGGGTTACTATGGCTACACCTTC. Protein: CASSLERGYYGYTF.

The CDR3 here is CATSDQDRVEQYF. The CDR3 DNA follows: TGTGCCACCAGTGACCAGGACAGGGTCGAGCAGTACTTC. The chain carries TRBV24-1 and TRBJ2-7, with TRBD1 matching 8 bases. This CDR3 is built from 13 residues. The V segment lost 4 bases and the J segment 6 bases; nucleotides outside the gene matches: 4. Germline V CDR1 and CDR2: KGHDR, SFDVKD.

The chain has TRBV14 and TRBJ1-6; 9 nucleotides match TRBD1. The CDR3 is 14 amino acids. Germline-derived CDR1 and CDR2 are SGHDN and FVKESK. J gave up 9 bases and V 8 bases, and 8 bases lay outside the gene matches. CDR3 bases: TGTGCCAGCCTCCGGGACAGGGAGGGTTCACCCCTCCACTTT. It specifies CASLRDREGSPLHF.

This chain connects TRBV25-1 to TRBJ2-1; 7 bases map to TRBD1. Losses at the gene ends were 4 bases for V and 9 bases for J; bases not matched to a gene: 3. The CDR3 sequence is 12 residues long. CDR1 and CDR2 (germline): MGHDK, SYGVNS. Written as DNA, the CDR3 is TGTGCCAGCAGTGTATGGACAGGTGAGCAGTTCTTC. This translates into CASSVWTGEQFF.

The chain combines TRBV6-6 with TRBJ1-5; 8 bases agree with TRBD1. J lost 2 bases, V lost 1 base, and 4 bases had no gene match. The CDR3 spans 16 residues. Per the germline V gene, CDR1 is MNHNY and CDR2 is SVGAGI (reference sequence). CDR3 sequence reads: CASSYLGQGGNQPQHF. For the CDR3, the DNA is TGTGCCAGCAGTTACTTAGGACAGGGAGGCAATCAGCCCCAGCATTTT.

The CDR3 DNA follows: TGTGCCAGCAGTCCCCTGGGAGGAACGGTGCTCTATGGCTACACCTTC. It is translated as CASSPLGGTVLYGYTF. The chain uses TRBV27 and TRBJ1-2, with D uncertain. This CDR3 contains 16 residues. The germline CDR1 and CDR2 sequences are MNHEY and SMNVEV (reference sequence). The V and J ends lost 5 bases and 4 bases respectively, with 20 bases between them.

On this clone: Other DNA sequences from this sample encode an identical CDR3 as well. The chain carries TRBV6-5 and TRBJ2-7; possible D gene TRBD2, 6 bases. V was cut by 4 bases and J by 6 bases, with 13 bases left in between. The length of the CDR3 is 13 residues. CDR1 and CDR2 (germline): MNHEY, SVGAGI. CDR3 DNA sequence: TGTGCCAGCAGTTGGGCGGGGAGCGGCGAGCAGTACTTC. This translates into CASSWAGSGEQYF.

Written as DNA, the CDR3 is TGTGCCAGCAGTTATAGCACCGGGGAGCTGTTTTTT. It yields the protein CASSYSTGELFF. The chain couples TRBV6-6 to TRBJ2-2; D gene uncertain. Trimming pared 3 bases from V and 4 bases from J, leaving 3 bases between. Germline values: CDR1 MNHNY, CDR2 SVGAGI (reference sequence). There are 12 residues in the CDR3.

This chain connects TRBV28 to TRBJ2-2; 10 bases fit TRBD2. Germline CDR1 and CDR2: MDHEN and SYDVKM. J gave up 6 bases and V 4 bases, and 5 bases lay outside the gene matches. The CDR3 is 15 residues long. CDR3 loop: CASSSSGRSAGELFF. CDR3 sequence (DNA): TGTGCCAGCAGTTCTAGCGGGAGAAGCGCCGGGGAGCTGTTTTTT.